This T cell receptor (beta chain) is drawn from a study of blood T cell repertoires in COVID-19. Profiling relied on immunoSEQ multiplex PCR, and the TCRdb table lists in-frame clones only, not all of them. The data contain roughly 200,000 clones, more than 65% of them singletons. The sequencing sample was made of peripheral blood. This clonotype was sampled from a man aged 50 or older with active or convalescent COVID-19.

The CDR3: CASSQVAGGGNSPLHF. CDR3 sequence (DNA): TGCGCCAGCAGCCAAGTGGCAGGGGGAGGCAATTCACCCCTCCACTTT. The rearrangement uses TRBV4-3 and TRBJ1-6, with TRBD1 identical over 7 bases. The V and J ends lost 1 base and 7 bases, in that order; junction bases with no gene match: 7. CDR1 and CDR2 from the germline V gene are LGHNA and YSLEER. The CDR3 loop spans 16 amino acids.